The following is a TCR beta chain sequence with its context. Up to 2 weeks before entering the study, exposed participants had met a COVID-19 case. These data belong to a study of blood T cell repertoires in COVID-19. In the source study's methods: Nucleated cell number was recorded as an estimate derived from reference gene primer amplification. TCRdb's copy holds only in-frame clones and misses some; the assay was immunoSEQ multiplex PCR. The V and J calls and clone size were taken over from that table, and D and trimming were inferred from the DNA. The sample lists over 200,000 clones, over 70% occurring once. This CDR3 has 15 residues. The V and J ends lost 2 bases and 5 bases, in that order; junction bases with no gene match: 3. Germline CDR1 MNHEY, CDR2 SVGAGI.

The sequenced sample consisted of PBMCs or T cells enriched from blood (not recorded which). The rearrangement uses TRBV6-5 and TRBJ2-1; TRBD2 matches 10 bases. This receptor was taken from a woman in her 30s who had been exposed to COVID-19. The CDR3 sequence is CASSYGTSVNNEQFF. The DNA of the CDR3 is TGTGCCAGCAGTTACGGGACTAGCGTAAACAATGAGCAGTTCTTC.